The T cell receptor (beta chain) described here comes from a study of monozygotic twins with inflammatory bowel disease. Broader study findings: Using the inverse Simpson index, IBD patients had lower TCRbeta diversity than healthy co-twins.

Generation of cDNA took place in eight separate reactions per sample. TCRdb re-called the 5' RACE reads and gives one entry per CDR3 protein, without DNA. The specimen's table records some 90,000 distinct CDR3 sequences. Note on this clonotype: The target antigen is unknown.

The CDR3 runs 15 residues. Germline CDR1 SGHRS, CDR2 YFSETQ. The rearrangement joins TRBV5-1 to TRBJ1-4. The clonotype originates from a human donor with ulcerative colitis or Crohn's disease, or a healthy co-twin of an affected twin (not recorded which). Material for sequencing was blood. CDR3 sequence reads: CASTRGGVIAEKLFF. Combining the CDR3 with reference TRBV5-1 and TRBJ1-4 gives the whole variable domain KAGVTQTPRYLIKTRGQQVTLSCSPISGHRSVSWYQQTPGQGLQFLFEYFSETQRNKGNFPGRFSGRQFSNSRSEMNVSTLELGDSALYLCASTRGGVIAEKLFFGSGTQLSVL.